This T cell receptor beta chain was identified in a study of T cell responses to AZD1222 COVID-19 vaccine. The CDR3 loop spans 14 amino acids. V lost 4 bases, J lost 7 bases, and 9 bases stayed unmatched. Germline V gives CDR1 MNHEY, CDR2 SMNVEV (reference sequence). Profiled with immunoSEQ multiplex PCR; TCRdb holds only in-frame clones, not every one. This sample has roughly 140,000 clones; under 95% occur once, and the top ten carry roughly 5.6%. The source was peripheral blood, collected on day 0 of AZD1222 vaccination. This clonotype was sampled from an adult in good health. This chain links TRBV27 with TRBJ1-1; 7 nucleotides align to TRBD1. The CDR3 region is CASSSPLTGHEAFF. The CDR3 DNA reads as TGTGCCAGCAGTTCTCCTTTGACAGGGCATGAAGCTTTCTTT.